The source of this T cell receptor (beta chain) is a study of beta chain features in type 1 diabetes. Overall study findings and caveats: Patients with Type 1 diabetes showed moderately but significantly shorter TCRB CDR3s in all four CD4+ subsets.

CD45RO/CCR7/CD25/CD127/CD95/CD27 sorting isolated CD4+ naive, central memory, regulatory and stem cell-like memory cells. Points on this clone: Its antigen remains unidentified.

The V end lost 3 bases, the J end lost 6 bases, and 9 bases lay between the germline ends. Germline loops: CDR1 KGHSH, CDR2 LQKENI. This CDR3 has 14 amino acids. The whole isolated RNA underwent reverse transcription, so sequencing captured expressed TCRB transcripts. Profiling relied on immunoSEQ multiplex PCR, and the TCRdb table lists in-frame clones only, not all of them. The sample lists about 710,000 clones, roughly 13% seen once, with approximately 0.042% in the top ten. The sequenced material came from naive CD4+ T cells from blood. The receptor comes from a man between 18 and 35 years old with type 1 diabetes. The chain employs TRBV18 and TRBJ1-6; TRBD1 is a possible D gene (6 bases). CDR3 coding DNA: TGTGCCAGCTCACCGGCAGGGGCTAATTCACCCCTCCACTTT. Amino acids: CASSPAGANSPLHF.